A single sample gave rise to the 31 T cell receptor beta chains below, sequenced in a study of blood T cell repertoires in COVID-19. Only in-frame clones appear in the TCRdb table, and some are missing; sequencing was by immunoSEQ multiplex PCR. The sample has roughly 290,000 clones, around 88% seen once. The sequenced material came from peripheral blood. Receptors were obtained from a man aged 25 to 40 with acute or convalescent COVID-19.

This chain joins TRBV6-1 and TRBJ2-2, with 12 bases identical to TRBD2. With V trimmed by 4 bases and J by 1 base, 10 bases remained unmatched. The germline gives CDR1 MNHNS, CDR2 SASEGT. This CDR3 contains 19 residues. The CDR3 loop reads CASSGGLAGNVKNTGELFF. In DNA form, the CDR3 reads TGTGCCAGCAGTGGAGGACTAGCGGGGAATGTAAAGAACACCGGGGAGCTGTTTTTT.

This clone came up once. This chain uses TRBV5-5 with TRBJ1-6; perhaps TRBD1 as D (5 bases). This CDR3 has 15 residues. V was clipped by 0 bases and J by 4 bases, with 8 bases between them. Per germline, CDR1 SGHKS and CDR2 YYEKEE (reference sequence). CDR3: CASSLAAGYNSPLHF. The CDR3, as DNA: TGTGCCAGCAGCTTGGCGGCAGGGTATAATTCACCCCTCCACTTT.

The J gene is TRBJ1-1, the V gene TRBV3-1 (or the pseudogene TRBV3-2); maybe TRBD1 (5 bases). There are 14 residues in the CDR3. The germline gives CDR1 LGHDT, CDR2 YNNKEL (reference sequence). V lost 1 base and J 5 bases, leaving 11 bases between the germline ends. DNA for the CDR3: TGTGCCAGCAGCCAAGGGGGGACTTCGACTGAAGCTTTCTTT. It translates to CASSQGGTSTEAFF.

This chain joins TRBV19 and TRBJ2-1; D gene unclear. V was shortened by 3 bases and J by 0 bases, with 6 bases between the two germline ends. Germline CDR1 and CDR2: LNHDA and SQIVND (reference sequence). The CDR3 consists of 14 residues. The CDR3 DNA reads TGTGCCAGTAGTATTGGTAGCTCCTACAATGAGCAGTTCTTC. As protein: CASSIGSSYNEQFF.

The chain couples TRBV28 to TRBJ2-7; tentative D call: TRBD2 (6 bases). The CDR3 spans 15 residues. Germline CDR1 reads MDHEN; CDR2 reads SYDVKM. Deletions cut 5 bases from V and 3 bases from J, with 17 bases between. The CDR3 coding sequence is TGTGCCAGCAGTCCTTCGGGACTTCAAGGCTACGAGCAGTACTTC. Translation: CASSPSGLQGYEQYF.

This rearrangement joins TRBV5-4 to TRBJ2-3; possible D gene TRBD1, 5 bases. The CDR3 contains 15 residues. V was shortened by 3 bases and J by 4 bases, with 15 bases between the two germline ends. Germline V gives CDR1 SGHNT, CDR2 YYREEE (reference sequence). The CDR3, as DNA: TGTGCCAGCAGCTCGAGACAGTCCCACTCAGATACGCAGTATTTT. Protein product: CASSSRQSHSDTQYF.

The V and J genes are TRBV19 and TRBJ2-7; 7 nucleotides align to TRBD1. With V trimmed by 3 bases and J by 2 bases, 4 bases remained unmatched. There are 14 residues in the CDR3. CDR1 is LNHDA, CDR2 SQIVND, per germline (reference sequence). CDR3 nucleotide sequence: TGTGCCAGTAGTATCCGGGACAGAGCCTACGAGCAGTACTTC. Its protein is CASSIRDRAYEQYF.

The chain uses TRBV23-1 and TRBJ1-4, with D maybe TRBD1 (6 bases). TRBV23-1 is placed among ORFs of uncertain function. With 1 base removed from V and 5 bases from J, the gap between germline ends came to 11 bases. CDR3 length: 15 residues. This chain's CDR3 is CASSQWGTRNEKLFF. The CDR3 nucleotides are TGCGCCAGCAGTCAATGGGGGACACGGAATGAAAAACTGTTTTTT.

Written as DNA, the CDR3 is TGTGCCAGCAGCCAAGCCTCTGACAAAGGCACCTACGAGCAGTACTTC. Residues: CASSQASDKGTYEQYF. The chain combines TRBV9 with TRBJ2-7, with D hard to call. The V and J ends lost 4 bases and 2 bases respectively, with 19 bases between them. Germline V CDR1 and CDR2: SGDLS, YYNGEE. The length of the CDR3 is 16 residues.

J is TRBJ2-7 and V is TRBV5-6, with D possibly matching TRBD1 (6 bases). CDR1 is SGHDT and CDR2 is YYEEEE in the germline V gene. The CDR3 runs 14 residues. Trimming took off 4 bases at V and 7 bases at J, with 18 bases between the two ends. The CDR3 DNA reads as TGTGCCAGCAGCCCGGACGGACAGCCGGGGGAGCAGTACTTC. Translating gives CASSPDGQPGEQYF. Filled out from reference TRBV5-6 and TRBJ2-7, the complete variable domain reads DAGVTQSPTHLIKTRGQQVTLRCSPKSGHDTVSWYQQALGQGPQFIFQYYEEEERQRGNFPDRFSGHQFPNYSSELNVNALLLGDSALYLCASSPDGQPGEQYFGPGTRLTVT.

The J gene is TRBJ2-3, the V gene TRBV5-1; 11 bases match TRBD2. With V trimmed by 1 base and J by 6 bases, 4 bases remained unmatched. Germline lookup yields CDR1 SGHRS and CDR2 YFSETQ. The CDR3 covers 15 residues. CDR3 coding DNA: TGCGCCAGCAGCTTGACTAGCGGGAGCCCTGATACGCAGTATTTT. Translation gives CASSLTSGSPDTQYF.

The rearrangement links TRBV7-9 to TRBJ2-3; tentatively, D is TRBD2 (6 bases). The CDR3 spans 12 residues. The V gene's germline CDR1 is SEHNR and CDR2 FQNEAQ (reference sequence). The V end was cut by 1 base, the J end by 8 bases, with 7 bases between. In nucleotides, the CDR3 is TGTGCCAGCAGCTTAGGGAGGGGTACGCAGTATTTT. This encodes CASSLGRGTQYF. The whole variable domain, remainder taken from reference TRBV7-9 and TRBJ2-3, is DTGVSQNPRHKITKRGQNVTFRCDPISEHNRLYWYRQTLGQGPEFLTYFQNEAQLEKSRLLSDRFSAERPKGSFSTLEIQRTEQGDSAMYLCASSLGRGTQYFGPGTRLTVL.

The CDR3 sequence is CASSLGGPNNYGYTF. CDR3 DNA sequence: TGTGCCAGCAGCTTGGGCGGGCCTAATAACTATGGCTACACCTTC. The chain recombines TRBV5-6 with TRBJ1-2; D remains ambiguous. Per the germline V gene, CDR1 is SGHDT and CDR2 is YYEEEE. The CDR3 is made up of 15 amino acids. Trimming shortened V by 0 bases and J by 1 base, and 10 bases separated the two germline ends.

The chain uses TRBV6-1 and TRBJ2-1; 7 bases are shared with TRBD2. V gave up 2 bases and J gave up 13 bases; unmatched junction bases: 11. Per germline, CDR1 MNHNS and CDR2 SASEGT. The CDR3 sequence is 14 residues long. The CDR3, as DNA: TGTGCCAGCAGTGAAAGACTAGCAAAACCTACCCAGTTCTTC. Its protein product is CASSERLAKPTQFF.

V usage is TRBV19 and J usage is TRBJ2-7; 9 bases agree with TRBD2. With V trimmed by 3 bases and J by 3 bases, 6 bases remained unmatched. CDR3 length: 15 residues. The germline gives CDR1 LNHDA, CDR2 SQIVND (reference sequence). CDR3 region: CASSILLAGIYEQYF. The CDR3 bases are TGTGCCAGTAGTATTCTGCTAGCGGGAATCTACGAGCAGTACTTC.

The gene calls are TRBV10-2 and TRBJ1-1; D perhaps matches TRBD1 (6 bases). The CDR3 runs 12 residues. The V and J ends lost 10 bases and 11 bases respectively, with 20 bases between them. CDR1 and CDR2 from the germline V gene are WSHSY and SAAADI. The CDR3 sequence is CATQGGLTGAFF. CDR3 DNA sequence: TGCGCCACACAGGGTGGGCTGACGGGGGCTTTCTTT.

The J gene is TRBJ1-4, the V gene TRBV5-1; tentatively, D is TRBD1 (6 bases). This CDR3 is 13 amino acids long. Germline-derived CDR1 and CDR2 are SGHRS and YFSETQ. V lost 5 bases and J 5 bases, leaving 10 bases between the germline ends. CDR3 nucleotides: TGCGCCAGCAGGCTAACAGGGAATGAAAAACTGTTTTTT. This translates into CASRLTGNEKLFF.

CDR3 bases: TGTGCCAGCAGCTTGGGACTAGCGGCGAACACCGGGGAGCTGTTTTTT. Protein product: CASSLGLAANTGELFF. The chain recombines TRBV5-6 with TRBJ2-2; 9 bases are a match to TRBD2. The V gene end was trimmed by 0 bases and the J gene end by 0 bases; junction bases not matched to a gene: 0. CDR1 is SGHDT, CDR2 YYEEEE, per germline. This CDR3 has 16 amino acids.

The count of this clone is one. This rearrangement joins TRBV27 to TRBJ2-1, with 7 bases that match TRBD1. After removal of 0 bases from V and 3 bases from J, the junction contained 5 bases not matched to a gene. This CDR3 is built from 16 residues. CDR1 is MNHEY, CDR2 SMNVEV, per germline (reference sequence). CDR3 loop: CASSLSVGGVYNEQFF. The CDR3 DNA follows: TGTGCCAGCAGTTTATCTGTAGGGGGCGTCTACAATGAGCAGTTCTTC.

V usage is TRBV5-6 and J usage is TRBJ1-1, with D hard to call. The V gene's germline CDR1 is SGHDT and CDR2 YYEEEE. CDR3 size: 13 residues. Trimming stripped 0 bases from V and 6 bases from J, with 9 bases between. The CDR3 region has the DNA TGTGCCAGCAGCTTGGCGACAAAGGCTGAAGCTTTCTTT. Translated: CASSLATKAEAFF.

The rearrangement joins TRBV3-1 (or the pseudogene TRBV3-2) to TRBJ1-2; D is unresolved. Germline CDR1 LGHDT, CDR2 YNNKEL (reference sequence). V lost 5 bases, J lost 0 bases, and 13 bases lay in between. The CDR3 runs 15 residues. CDR3 residues: CASSTMLYSNYGYTF. CDR3 nucleotide sequence: TGTGCCAGCAGCACCATGCTCTACTCTAACTATGGCTACACCTTC.

The chain has TRBV19 and TRBJ1-2; 9 bases fit TRBD1. This CDR3 contains 14 residues. The germline CDR1 and CDR2 sequences are LNHDA and SQIVND (reference sequence). V dropped 3 bases and J dropped 4; count of bases not matched to a gene: 3. The CDR3 sequence is CASSMGTGFYGYTF. The CDR3 coding sequence is TGTGCCAGTAGTATGGGGACAGGGTTCTATGGCTACACCTTC.

The V and J genes are TRBV27 and TRBJ1-1; 9 bases map to TRBD1. Germline trimming cut 8 bases from V and 0 bases from J; bases unmatched to any gene: 13. The CDR3 is 17 residues long. Germline-derived CDR1 and CDR2 are MNHEY and SMNVEV (reference sequence). CDR3 region: CASRPFLGTGMNTEAFF. The CDR3 DNA follows: TGTGCCAGCCGTCCTTTTTTGGGGACAGGGATGAACACTGAAGCTTTCTTT.

The chain uses TRBV27 and TRBJ2-2, with TRBD1 matching over 9 bases. The V segment lost 6 bases and the J segment 6 bases; nucleotides outside the gene matches: 2. The germline gives CDR1 MNHEY, CDR2 SMNVEV (reference sequence). This CDR3 spans 13 amino acids. The CDR3 region has the DNA TGTGCCAGCAGACGGACAGGGGCCGGGGAGCTGTTTTTT. Amino acids: CASRRTGAGELFF.

Only one count was recorded for this clone. The J gene is TRBJ2-3, the V gene TRBV13; TRBD2 is a possible D gene (7 bases). CDR1 and CDR2 from the germline V gene are PRHDT and FYEKMQ (reference sequence). This CDR3 region has 15 residues. V shed 3 bases and J shed 4 bases, with 14 bases lying between them. CDR3 region: CASSFMGGASDTQYF. The CDR3 DNA follows: TGTGCCAGCAGCTTTATGGGGGGGGCCTCAGATACGCAGTATTTT.

This chain connects TRBV5-1 to TRBJ1-3; TRBD1 might be the D (6 bases). V was clipped by 4 bases and J by 0 bases, with 11 bases between them. The CDR3 loop spans 15 amino acids. The germline V gene encodes CDR1 SGHRS and CDR2 YFSETQ. CDR3 sequence: CASSQDSTSGNTIYF. The CDR3 nucleotides read TGCGCCAGCAGCCAGGACAGCACCTCTGGAAACACCATATATTTT.

This chain links TRBV28 with TRBJ1-2; the D gene is possibly TRBD1 (6 bases). The CDR3 contains 16 residues. V lost 5 bases, J lost 6 bases, and 22 bases lay in between. CDR1 and CDR2 from the germline V gene are MDHEN and SYDVKM. The CDR3 bases are TGTGCCAGCAGTCCCAATCGGGGGGCGACCGGCCATGGCTACACCTTC. Its translation: CASSPNRGATGHGYTF.

This clone has just one count. This chain connects TRBV5-5 to TRBJ2-5; no clear D. V was pared by 0 bases and J by 5 bases, with 17 bases between. CDR3 length: 16 residues. Germline CDR1 SGHKS, CDR2 YYEKEE (reference sequence). The CDR3 coding sequence is TGTGCCAGCAGCTTGGAGGCCGCTCACGACGGGGAGACCCAGTACTTC. It specifies CASSLEAAHDGETQYF.

The chain has TRBV6-5 and TRBJ2-5, with TRBD2 matching 15 bases. V dropped 9 bases and J dropped 5; count of bases not matched to a gene: 7. This CDR3 contains 15 residues. The germline CDR1 and CDR2 sequences are MNHEY and SVGAGI. CDR3 DNA: TGTGCCAGTGGACTAGCGGGAGGGCCGGCTGAGACCCAGTACTTC. This gives the protein CASGLAGGPAETQYF.

This chain links TRBV7-9 with TRBJ2-1; TRBD2 aligns across 8 bases. CDR3 length equals 15 residues. Germline V lookup: CDR1 SEHNR, CDR2 FQNEAQ (reference sequence). The trim removed 5 bases at V and 8 bases at J, leaving 11 bases unmatched. The CDR3 nucleotides read TGTGCCAGCAGCCCTCGGACTAGCTGGAGCGATGAGCAGTTCTTC. This codes for CASSPRTSWSDEQFF.

This chain links TRBV29-1 with TRBJ1-5; 7 nucleotides align to TRBD1. CDR1 is SQVTM, CDR2 ANQGSEA, per germline. CDR3 length equals 15 residues. V was clipped by 4 bases and J by 1 base; unmatched bases: 7. The CDR3 protein is CSVAVSGGSNQPQHF. CDR3 nucleotide sequence: TGCAGCGTTGCTGTGTCAGGGGGGAGCAATCAGCCCCAGCATTTT.